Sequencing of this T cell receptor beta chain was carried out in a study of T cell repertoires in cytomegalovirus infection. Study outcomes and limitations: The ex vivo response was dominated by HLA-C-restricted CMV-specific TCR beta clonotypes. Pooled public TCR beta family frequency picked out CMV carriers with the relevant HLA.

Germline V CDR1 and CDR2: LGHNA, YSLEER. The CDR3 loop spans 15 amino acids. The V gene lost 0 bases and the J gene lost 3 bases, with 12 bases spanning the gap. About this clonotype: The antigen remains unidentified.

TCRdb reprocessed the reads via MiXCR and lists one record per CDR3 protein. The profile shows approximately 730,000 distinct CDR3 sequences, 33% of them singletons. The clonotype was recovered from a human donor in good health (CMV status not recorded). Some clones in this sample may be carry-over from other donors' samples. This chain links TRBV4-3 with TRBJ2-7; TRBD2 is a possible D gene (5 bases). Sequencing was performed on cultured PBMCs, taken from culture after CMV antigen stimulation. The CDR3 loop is CASSQDARGNYEQYF. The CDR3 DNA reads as TGCGCCAGCAGCCAAGATGCTAGAGGGAACTACGAGCAGTACTTC.